This T cell receptor (beta chain) was found in a study of CD8+ T cells in alopecia areata. As to this clone: As yet, its antigen is unknown.

Sorting separated CD4+ and CD8+ T cells out of PBMCs. It was cDNA, reverse transcribed from extracted RNA, that served as the sequencing template. Profiled with immunoSEQ multiplex PCR; TCRdb holds only in-frame clones, not every one. Of more than 200,000 clones in the sample, about two thirds were seen once. Trimming removed 3 bases from V and 4 bases from J, with 1 base in between. This CDR3 is built from 11 residues. Germline assignment: CDR1 LNHNV and CDR2 YYDKDF (reference sequence). Study-level results: Scalp samples also contribute reads from the resident alphabeta T cells found in normal skin. Across lesional scalp, and particularly alopecia totalis/universalis, clonality surpassed that of normal scalp.

The sequences come from CD4+ T cells sorted from blood, collected at week 0. The genes are TRBV15 and TRBJ2-1; D not certain. The sequence came from a human donor with alopecia areata. The CDR3 DNA reads as TGTGCCACCAGCAGTTACAATGAGCAGTTCTTC. Translation gives CATSSYNEQFF.